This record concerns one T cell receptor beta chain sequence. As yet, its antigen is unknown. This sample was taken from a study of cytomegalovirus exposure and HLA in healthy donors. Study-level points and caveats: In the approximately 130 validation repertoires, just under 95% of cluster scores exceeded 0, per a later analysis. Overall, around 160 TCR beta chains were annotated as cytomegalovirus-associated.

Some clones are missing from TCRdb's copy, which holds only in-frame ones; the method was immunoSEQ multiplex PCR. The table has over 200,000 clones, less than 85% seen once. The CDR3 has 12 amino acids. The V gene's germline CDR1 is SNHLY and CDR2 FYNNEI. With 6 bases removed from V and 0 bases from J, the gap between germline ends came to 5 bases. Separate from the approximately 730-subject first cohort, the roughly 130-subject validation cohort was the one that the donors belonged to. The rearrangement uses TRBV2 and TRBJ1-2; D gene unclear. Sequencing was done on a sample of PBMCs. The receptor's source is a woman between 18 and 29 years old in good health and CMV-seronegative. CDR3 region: CASRTSNYGYTF. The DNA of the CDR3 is TGTGCCAGCAGGACATCTAACTATGGCTACACCTTC.